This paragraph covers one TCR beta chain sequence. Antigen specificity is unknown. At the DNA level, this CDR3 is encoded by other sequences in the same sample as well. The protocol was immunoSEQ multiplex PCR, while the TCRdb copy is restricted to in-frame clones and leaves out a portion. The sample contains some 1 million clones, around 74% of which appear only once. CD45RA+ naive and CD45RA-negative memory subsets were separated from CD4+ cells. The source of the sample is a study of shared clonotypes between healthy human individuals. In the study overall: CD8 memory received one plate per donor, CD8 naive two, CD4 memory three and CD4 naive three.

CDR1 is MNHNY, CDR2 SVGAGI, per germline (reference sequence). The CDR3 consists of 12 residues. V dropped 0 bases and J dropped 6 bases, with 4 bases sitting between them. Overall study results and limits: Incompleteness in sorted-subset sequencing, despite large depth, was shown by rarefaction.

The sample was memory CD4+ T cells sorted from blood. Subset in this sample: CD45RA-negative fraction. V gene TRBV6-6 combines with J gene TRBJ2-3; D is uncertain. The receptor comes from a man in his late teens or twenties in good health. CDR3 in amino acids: CASSYSSDTQYF. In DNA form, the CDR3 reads TGTGCCAGCAGTTACTCGTCGGATACGCAGTATTTT.